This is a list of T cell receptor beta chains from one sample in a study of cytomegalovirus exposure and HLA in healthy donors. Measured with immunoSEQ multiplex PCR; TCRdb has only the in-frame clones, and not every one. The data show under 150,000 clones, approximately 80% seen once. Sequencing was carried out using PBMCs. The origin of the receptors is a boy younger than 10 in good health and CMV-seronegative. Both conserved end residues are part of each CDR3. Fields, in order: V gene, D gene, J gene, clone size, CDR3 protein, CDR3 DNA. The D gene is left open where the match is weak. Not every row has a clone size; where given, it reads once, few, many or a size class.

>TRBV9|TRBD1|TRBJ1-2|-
CASSAGQGARGYTF
TGTGCCAGCAGCGCGGGACAGGGGGCGCGAGGCTACACCTTC
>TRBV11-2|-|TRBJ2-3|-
CASSLMVPPGVTDTQYF
TGTGCCAGCAGCTTAATGGTCCCTCCGGGAGTAACAGATACGCAGTATTTT
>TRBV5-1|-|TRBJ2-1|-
CASSLIGQPYNEQFF
TGCGCCAGCAGCTTGATAGGACAGCCTTACAATGAGCAGTTCTTC
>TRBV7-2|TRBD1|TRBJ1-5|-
CASSPTGPSNQPQHF
TGTGCCAGCAGCCCGACAGGGCCAAGCAATCAGCCCCAGCATTTT
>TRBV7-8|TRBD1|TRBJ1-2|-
CASSPGQGGGYTF
TGTGCCAGCAGTCCCGGACAGGGGGGAGGCTACACCTTC
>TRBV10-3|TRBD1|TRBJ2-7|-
CAISEEDGTGAYEQYF
TGTGCCATCAGTGAGGAGGATGGGACAGGGGCCTACGAGCAGTACTTC
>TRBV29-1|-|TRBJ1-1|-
CSGGLQRNTEAFF
TGCAGCGGGGGCTTACAAAGGAACACTGAAGCTTTCTTT
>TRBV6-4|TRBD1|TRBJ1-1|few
CASSDGTGGTEAFF
TGTGCCAGCAGTGACGGGACAGGGGGCACTGAAGCTTTCTTT
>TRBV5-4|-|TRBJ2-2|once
CASSSEVQGSGELFF
TGTGCCAGCAGCTCTGAGGTACAGGGCTCCGGGGAGCTGTTTTTT
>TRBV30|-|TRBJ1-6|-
CAWSAPGLRGSPLHF
TGTGCCTGGAGTGCGCCGGGCCTAAGGGGTTCACCCCTCCACTTT
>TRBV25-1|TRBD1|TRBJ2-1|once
CASSKRDRGTYNEQFF
TGTGCCAGCAGTAAGAGGGACAGGGGGACCTACAATGAGCAGTTCTTC
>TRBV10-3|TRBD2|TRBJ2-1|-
CAISETSGYNEQFF
TGTGCCATCAGTGAGACTAGCGGGTACAATGAGCAGTTCTTC
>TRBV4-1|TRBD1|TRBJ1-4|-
CASSLGQLNEKLFF
TGCGCCAGCAGTTTGGGACAGCTTAATGAAAAACTGTTTTTT
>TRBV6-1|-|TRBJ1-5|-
CASSERGSAQHF
TGTGCCAGCAGTGAACGGGGGAGTGCCCAGCATTTT
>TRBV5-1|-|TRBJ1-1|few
CASSLSVNTEAFF
TGCGCCAGCAGCTTGTCCGTGAACACTGAAGCTTTCTTT
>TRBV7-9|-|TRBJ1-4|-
CASSLILGGEKLFF
TGTGCCAGCAGCTTAATACTGGGAGGAGAAAAACTGTTTTTT
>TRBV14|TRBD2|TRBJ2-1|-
CASSQAGLAGGTEQFF
TGTGCCAGCAGCCAAGCGGGACTAGCGGGGGGCACTGAGCAGTTCTTC
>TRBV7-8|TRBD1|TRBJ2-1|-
CASSSGPGQGVGNEQFF
TGTGCCAGCAGCTCAGGCCCAGGACAGGGGGTAGGCAATGAGCAGTTCTTC
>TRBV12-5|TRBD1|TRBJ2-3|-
CASAPPPGTGGTDTQYF
TGTGCTAGTGCCCCGCCCCCCGGGACAGGGGGGACAGATACGCAGTATTTT
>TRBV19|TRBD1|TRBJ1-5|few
CASLTTTGGRQPQHF
TGTGCCAGCCTTACCACGACAGGGGGCAGGCAGCCCCAGCATTTT
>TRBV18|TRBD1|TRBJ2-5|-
CASSPLGTGGRETQYF
TGTGCCAGCTCACCCCTCGGGACAGGCGGCCGGGAGACCCAGTACTTC
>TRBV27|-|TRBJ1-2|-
CASSLYAPLWEANYGYTF
TGTGCCAGCAGTTTATACGCCCCTCTGTGGGAGGCGAACTATGGCTACACCTTC
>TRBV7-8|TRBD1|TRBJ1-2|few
CASSYRGGGQGRVGYTF
TGTGCCAGCAGCTACCGAGGAGGGGGACAGGGACGGGTAGGCTACACCTTC
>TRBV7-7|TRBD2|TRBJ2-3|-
CASSRRPGLAADTQYF
TGTGCTAGCAGCCGCCGTCCGGGACTAGCCGCAGATACGCAGTATTTT
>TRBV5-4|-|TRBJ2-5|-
CASSRAPVDSQETQYF
TGTGCCAGCAGCCGCGCCCCCGTGGACAGCCAAGAGACCCAGTACTTC
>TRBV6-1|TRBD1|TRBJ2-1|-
CASTSGTGEYNEQFF
TGTGCCAGCACTTCCGGGACAGGAGAGTACAATGAGCAGTTCTTC
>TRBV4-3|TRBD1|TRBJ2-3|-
CASSRLQGVSTDTQYF
TGCGCCAGCAGCCGCCTACAGGGGGTTAGCACAGATACGCAGTATTTT
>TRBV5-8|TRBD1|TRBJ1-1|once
CASSWPRGHDTEAFF
TGTGCCAGCAGCTGGCCCAGGGGGCATGATACTGAAGCTTTCTTT
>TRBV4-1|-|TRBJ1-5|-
CASSHPNGQPLPQHF
TGCGCCAGCAGCCACCCCAACGGACAGCCTCTCCCCCAGCATTTT
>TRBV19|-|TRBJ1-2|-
CASSIEGRAGYTF
TGTGCCAGTAGTATAGAAGGCAGGGCTGGCTACACCTTC
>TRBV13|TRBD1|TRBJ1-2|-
CASSLWDSHYGYTF
TGTGCCAGCAGCTTATGGGACAGCCACTATGGCTACACCTTC
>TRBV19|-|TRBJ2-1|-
CASRRRTDSGDEQFF
TGTGCCAGTAGGAGACGGACAGACTCCGGGGATGAGCAGTTCTTC
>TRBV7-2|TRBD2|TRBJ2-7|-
CASSWGLAGYEQYF
TGTGCCAGCAGCTGGGGCCTAGCGGGTTACGAGCAGTACTTC
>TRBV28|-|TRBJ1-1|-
CASSSLGHSNTEAFF
TGTGCCAGCAGTTCCTTAGGACACTCTAACACTGAAGCTTTCTTT
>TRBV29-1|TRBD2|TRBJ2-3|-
CSVGREGQARTDTQYF
TGCAGCGTTGGCCGGGAGGGCCAGGCACGCACAGATACGCAGTATTTT
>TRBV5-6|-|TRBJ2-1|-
CASSPPDRMYNEQFF
TGTGCCAGCAGTCCACCCGACAGAATGTACAATGAGCAGTTCTTC
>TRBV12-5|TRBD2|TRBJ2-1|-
CASEGRRGGIQSKFF
TGTGCTAGTGAGGGCAGGCGGGGGGGCATTCAGTCAAAGTTCTTC
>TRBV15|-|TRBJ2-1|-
CATSRVGIRGNEQFF
TGTGCCACCAGCAGAGTCGGGATCCGTGGGAATGAGCAGTTCTTC
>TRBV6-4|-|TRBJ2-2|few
CASSDLPGVHTGELFF
TGTGCCAGCAGTGACCTCCCAGGGGTCCACACCGGGGAGCTGTTTTTT
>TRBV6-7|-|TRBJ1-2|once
CASSYARLITPRGYTF
TGTGCCAGCAGTTACGCCCGGCTAATCACCCCGAGGGGCTACACCTTC
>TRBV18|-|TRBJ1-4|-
CASSPVTNLPTNEKLFF
TGTGCCAGCTCACCCGTAACAAACCTTCCAACTAATGAAAAACTGTTTTTT
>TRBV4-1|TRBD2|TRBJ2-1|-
CASSHGLAGNEQFF
TGCGCCAGCAGCCACGGACTAGCGGGAAATGAGCAGTTCTTC
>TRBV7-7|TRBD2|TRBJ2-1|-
CASSLASGRGDEQFF
TGTGCTAGCAGCTTAGCTAGCGGGAGGGGGGATGAGCAGTTCTTC
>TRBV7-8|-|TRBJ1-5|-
CASSSRITLNQPQHF
TGTGCCAGCAGCTCCAGGATTACGCTCAATCAGCCCCAGCATTTT
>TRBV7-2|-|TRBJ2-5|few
CASSTTETQYF
TGTGCCAGCAGCACAACAGAGACCCAGTACTTC
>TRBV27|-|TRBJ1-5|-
CASSLEGGADGNQPQHF
TGTGCCAGCAGCTTAGAGGGAGGGGCAGATGGCAATCAGCCCCAGCATTTT
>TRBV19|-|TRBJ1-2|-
CASMSSGLALKDGYTF
TGTGCCAGTATGTCGTCAGGGTTGGCTTTAAAGGATGGCTACACCTTC
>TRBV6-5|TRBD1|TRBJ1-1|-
CASSFSGGQLTEAFF
TGTGCCAGCAGCTTCTCAGGGGGCCAGCTTACTGAAGCTTTCTTT
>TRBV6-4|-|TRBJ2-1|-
CASSEGASGHEQFF
TGTGCCAGCAGTGAGGGGGCTAGCGGCCATGAGCAGTTCTTC
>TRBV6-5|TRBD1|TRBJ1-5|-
CASSPDRGDNQPQHF
TGTGCCAGCAGTCCCGACAGGGGGGACAATCAGCCCCAGCATTTT
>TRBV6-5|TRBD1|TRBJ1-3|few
CASSSDRYSGNTIYF
TGTGCCAGCAGTTCGGACAGGTACTCTGGAAACACCATATATTTT
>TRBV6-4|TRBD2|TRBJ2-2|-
CASSDTTAGENTGELFF
TGTGCCAGCAGTGACACCACGGCGGGGGAAAACACCGGGGAGCTGTTTTTT
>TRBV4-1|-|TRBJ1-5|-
CASSQGEGWRAYSNQPQHF
TGCGCCAGCAGCCAAGGAGAGGGATGGAGAGCTTATAGCAATCAGCCCCAGCATTTT
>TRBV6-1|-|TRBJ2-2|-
CASSVAGDTGELFF
TGTGCCAGCAGTGTTGCAGGGGACACCGGGGAGCTGTTTTTT
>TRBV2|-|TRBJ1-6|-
CASSEGTLSSYNSPLHF
TGTGCCAGCAGTGAAGGAACATTAAGCTCCTATAATTCACCCCTCCACTTT
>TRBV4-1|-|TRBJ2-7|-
CASSSQVLLEVDEQYF
TGCGCCAGCAGCTCCCAGGTTTTACTAGAAGTCGACGAGCAGTACTTC
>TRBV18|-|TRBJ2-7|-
CASSPKAPGRSSYEQYF
TGTGCCAGCTCACCAAAGGCCCCGGGGAGGTCCTCCTACGAGCAGTACTTC